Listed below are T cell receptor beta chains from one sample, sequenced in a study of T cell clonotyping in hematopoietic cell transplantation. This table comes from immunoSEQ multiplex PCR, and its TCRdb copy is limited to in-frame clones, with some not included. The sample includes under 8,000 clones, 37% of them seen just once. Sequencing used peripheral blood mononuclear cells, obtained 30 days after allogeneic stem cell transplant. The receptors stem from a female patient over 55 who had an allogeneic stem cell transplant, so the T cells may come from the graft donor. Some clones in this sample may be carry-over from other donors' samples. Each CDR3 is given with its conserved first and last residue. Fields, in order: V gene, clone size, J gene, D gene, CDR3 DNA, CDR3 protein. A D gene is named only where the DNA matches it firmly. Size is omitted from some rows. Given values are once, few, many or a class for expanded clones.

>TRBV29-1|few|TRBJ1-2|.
TGCAGCGTTGTCCAGGGGAGAACTGGCTACACCTTC
CSVVQGRTGYTF
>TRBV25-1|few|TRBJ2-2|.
TGTGCCAGCAGTGATCCCGGGGAGCTGTTTTTT
CASSDPGELFF
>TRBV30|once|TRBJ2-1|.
TGTGCCTGGAGGGACCGCTACAATGAGCAGTTCTTC
CAWRDRYNEQFF
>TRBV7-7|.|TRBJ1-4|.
TGTGCTAGCAGCTTATTACTATCAAGAAAACTGTTTTTT
CASSLLLSRKLFF
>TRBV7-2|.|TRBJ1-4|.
TGTGCCAGCAAGGTTGGGCCCGGTGAAAAACTGTTTTTT
CASKVGPGEKLFF
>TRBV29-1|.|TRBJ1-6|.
TGCAGCGTGTCACAGTCTAATTCACCCCTCCACTTT
CSVSQSNSPLHF
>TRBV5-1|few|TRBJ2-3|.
TGCGCCAGCAGTGACCTACTAGTTACGCAGTATTTT
CASSDLLVTQYF
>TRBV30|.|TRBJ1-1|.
TGTGCCTGGAAGATCGGGAACCGTAACACTGAAGCTTTCTTT
CAWKIGNRNTEAFF
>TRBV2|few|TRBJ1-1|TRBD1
TGTGCCAGCAGTGAAACTACAGGGGGCACTGAAGCTTTCTTT
CASSETTGGTEAFF
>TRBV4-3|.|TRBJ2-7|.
TGCGCCAGCAGCCAAGATCTCAGGGGCGGGAACGAGCAGTACTTC
CASSQDLRGGNEQYF
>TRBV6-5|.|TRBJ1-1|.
TGTGCCAGCAGGAACTCCAGGGATGCTGAAGCTTTCTTT
CASRNSRDAEAFF
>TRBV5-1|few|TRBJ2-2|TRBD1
TGCGCCAGCAGCTTGTTAGGACAGGCGAACACCGGGGAGCTGTTTTTT
CASSLLGQANTGELFF
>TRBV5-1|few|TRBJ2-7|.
TGCGCCAGCAGCCGGGACTTCTACGAGCAGTACTTC
CASSRDFYEQYF
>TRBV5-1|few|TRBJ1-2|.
TGCGCCAGCAGCCCGGTCCTGGAGGGCAACGGCTACACCTTC
CASSPVLEGNGYTF
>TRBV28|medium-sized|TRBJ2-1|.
TGTGCCAGCAGTCCACTGGGAGCGGTGGGGTACAATGAGCAGTTCTTC
CASSPLGAVGYNEQFF
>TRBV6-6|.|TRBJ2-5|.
TGTGCCAGCAGTCCGGGGGAGACCCAGTACTTC
CASSPGETQYF
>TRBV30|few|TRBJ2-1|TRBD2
TGTGCCTGGGGACTAGCGTCGAATGAGCAGTTCTTC
CAWGLASNEQFF
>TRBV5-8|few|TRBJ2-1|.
TGTGCCAGCAGGGAGACAGGTGAGCAGTTCTTC
CASRETGEQFF
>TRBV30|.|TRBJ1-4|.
TGTGCCTGGAGTGTAAATCCGTTTGAACTGTTTTTT
CAWSVNPFELFF
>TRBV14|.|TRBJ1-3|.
TGTGCCAGCAGCCGGGACCCCTGGGCGAGCATATATTTT
CASSRDPWASIYF
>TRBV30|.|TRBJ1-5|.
TGTGCCTGGAGTGTTGGTCGAGTCCAGCCCCAGCATTTT
CAWSVGRVQPQHF
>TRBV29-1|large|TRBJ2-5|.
TGCAGCGTGTGGGGGAAAGAGACCCAGTACTTC
CSVWGKETQYF
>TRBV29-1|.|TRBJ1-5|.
TGCAGCGTTTCGCAGGGTTTAGAGCAGCCCCAGCATTTT
CSVSQGLEQPQHF
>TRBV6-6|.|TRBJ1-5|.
TGTGCCAGCGGAGACAGGTTAGCTAGCAATCAGCCCCAGCATTTT
CASGDRLASNQPQHF
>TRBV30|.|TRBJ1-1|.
TGTGCCTGGCAGCCAGGGTTCATGAACACTGAAGCTTTCTTT
CAWQPGFMNTEAFF
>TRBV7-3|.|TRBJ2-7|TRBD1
TGTGCCAGCAGCTCGACAGGGGCGGGAGAGCAGTACTTC
CASSSTGAGEQYF
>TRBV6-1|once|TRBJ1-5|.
TGTGCCAGCAGGGATGGATTTAGCAATCAGCCCCAGCATTTT
CASRDGFSNQPQHF
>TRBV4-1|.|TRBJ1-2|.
TGCGCCAGCAGCCACCAAAAGCCTCAGGGTTATGGCTACACCTTC
CASSHQKPQGYGYTF
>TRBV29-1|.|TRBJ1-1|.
TGCAGCGGAACAGAGAACACTGAAGCTTTCTTT
CSGTENTEAFF